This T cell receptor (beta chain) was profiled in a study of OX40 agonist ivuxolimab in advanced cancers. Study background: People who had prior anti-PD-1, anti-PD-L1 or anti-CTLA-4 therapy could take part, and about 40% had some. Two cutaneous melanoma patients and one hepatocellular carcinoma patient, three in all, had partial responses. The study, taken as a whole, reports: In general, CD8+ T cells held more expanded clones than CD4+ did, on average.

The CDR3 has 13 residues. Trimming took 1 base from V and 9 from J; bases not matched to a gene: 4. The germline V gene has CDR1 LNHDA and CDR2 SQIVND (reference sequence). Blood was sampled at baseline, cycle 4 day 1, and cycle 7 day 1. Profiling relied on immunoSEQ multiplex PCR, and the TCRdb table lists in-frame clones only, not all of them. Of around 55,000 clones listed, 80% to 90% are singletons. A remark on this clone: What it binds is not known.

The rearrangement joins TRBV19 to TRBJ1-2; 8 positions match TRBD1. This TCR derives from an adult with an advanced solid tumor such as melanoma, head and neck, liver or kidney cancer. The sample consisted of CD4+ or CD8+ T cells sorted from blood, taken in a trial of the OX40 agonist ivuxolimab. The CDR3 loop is CASSIGTGLRYTF. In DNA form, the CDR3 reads TGTGCCAGTAGTATAGGGACAGGGCTCCGCTACACCTTC.